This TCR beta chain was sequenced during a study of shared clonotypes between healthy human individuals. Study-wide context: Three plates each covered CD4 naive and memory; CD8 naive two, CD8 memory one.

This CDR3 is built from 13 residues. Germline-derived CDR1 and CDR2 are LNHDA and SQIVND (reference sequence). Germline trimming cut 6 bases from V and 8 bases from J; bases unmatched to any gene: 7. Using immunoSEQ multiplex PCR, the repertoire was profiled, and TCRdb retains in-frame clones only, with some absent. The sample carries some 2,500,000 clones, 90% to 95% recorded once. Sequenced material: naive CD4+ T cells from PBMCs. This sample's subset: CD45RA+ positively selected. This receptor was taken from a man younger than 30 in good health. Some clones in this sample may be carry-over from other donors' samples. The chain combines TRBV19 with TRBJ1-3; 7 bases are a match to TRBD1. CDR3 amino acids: CASRRQGRDTIYF. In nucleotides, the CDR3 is TGTGCCAGTAGGCGACAGGGCCGCGACACCATATATTTT. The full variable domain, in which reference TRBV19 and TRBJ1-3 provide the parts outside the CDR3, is DGGITQSPKYLFRKEGQNVTLSCEQNLNHDAMYWYRQDPGQGLRLIYYSQIVNDFQKGDIAEGYSVSREKKESFPLTVTSAQKNPTAFYLCASRRQGRDTIYFGEGSWLTVV.